Presented here are 16 T cell receptor beta chains from one specimen sequenced in a study of T cell changes during pregnancy in multiple sclerosis. Only in-frame clones appear in the TCRdb table, and some are missing; sequencing was by immunoSEQ multiplex PCR. The sample has tens of thousands of clones, around 90% seen once. The material sequenced was peripheral blood, taken in the first trimester of pregnancy. The receptors were gathered from a female donor in good health, enrolled as a control in a pregnancy study.

This chain connects TRBV28 to TRBJ2-5; 8 positions match TRBD1. Germline CDR1 and CDR2: MDHEN and SYDVKM. V was clipped by 6 bases and J by 4 bases; unmatched bases: 4. The CDR3 sequence is 13 residues long. CDR3 DNA sequence: TGTGCCAGCAGATGGACAGGGCGAGAGACCCAGTACTTC. It is translated as CASRWTGRETQYF.

V usage is TRBV9 and J usage is TRBJ1-1; TRBD1 matches at 7 bases. Germline trimming cut 6 bases from V and 1 base from J; bases unmatched to any gene: 3. The length of the CDR3 is 13 residues. The germline gives CDR1 SGDLS, CDR2 YYNGEE. CDR3 amino acids: CASTGTENTEAFF. CDR3 bases: TGTGCCAGCACCGGGACAGAGAACACTGAAGCTTTCTTT.

The chain combines TRBV6-5 with TRBJ1-1, with 10 nucleotides matching TRBD1. The V segment lost 5 bases and the J segment 2 bases; nucleotides outside the gene matches: 2. Germline assignment: CDR1 MNHEY and CDR2 SVGAGI. The CDR3 sequence is 14 residues long. The CDR3 sequence: CASSGDRGNTEAFF. The CDR3 DNA reads as TGTGCCAGCAGTGGGGACAGGGGCAACACTGAAGCTTTCTTT.

The V and J genes are TRBV7-6 and TRBJ2-1; TRBD1 is a possible D gene (5 bases). In germline, CDR1 is SGHVS, CDR2 FNYEAQ. The CDR3 covers 12 residues. V was trimmed by 5 bases and J by 6 bases, leaving 8 bases between them. This CDR3 is CASSPDSNEQFF. The CDR3, as DNA: TGTGCCAGCAGCCCCGACAGCAATGAGCAGTTCTTC.

The table lists this clone with a few counts. The chain is built from TRBV7-9 and TRBJ1-2, with 7 bases that match TRBD1. After removal of 4 bases from V and 8 bases from J, the junction contained 7 bases not matched to a gene. CDR1 is SEHNR, CDR2 FQNEAQ, per germline (reference sequence). The CDR3 totals 13 residues. Written as DNA, the CDR3 is TGTGCCAGCAGCTCACAGGGGCTAGGGGGCTACACCTTC. This gives the protein CASSSQGLGGYTF.

The rearrangement uses TRBV7-2 and TRBJ2-3, with D possibly matching TRBD1 (5 bases). The germline V gene encodes CDR1 SGHTA and CDR2 FQGNSA. Trimming took off 2 bases at V and 2 bases at J, with 8 bases between the two ends. CDR3 length equals 14 residues. The CDR3 protein is CASSLQTATDTQYF. The DNA for the CDR3 is TGTGCCAGCAGCTTACAGACAGCCACAGATACGCAGTATTTT. Complete variable domain (other parts from reference TRBV7-2 and TRBJ2-3): GAGVSQSPSNKVTEKGKDVELRCDPISGHTALYWYRQSLGQGLEFLIYFQGNSAPDKSGLPSDRFSAERTGGSVSTLTIQRTQQEDSAVYLCASSLQTATDTQYFGPGTRLTVL.

The chain carries TRBV5-6 and TRBJ1-2; D uncertain. V lost 0 bases and J 8 bases, leaving 8 bases between the germline ends. The CDR3 has 12 amino acids. Germline CDR1 is SGHDT and CDR2 is YYEEEE. The CDR3 spells CASSLEFRGYTF. CDR3 sequence (DNA): TGTGCCAGCAGCTTGGAGTTCCGGGGCTACACCTTC. Full variable domain (rest looked up from reference TRBV5-6 and TRBJ1-2): DAGVTQSPTHLIKTRGQQVTLRCSPKSGHDTVSWYQQALGQGPQFIFQYYEEEERQRGNFPDRFSGHQFPNYSSELNVNALLLGDSALYLCASSLEFRGYTFGSGTRLTVV.

This chain uses TRBV6-5 with TRBJ2-1; 8 bases align to TRBD2. CDR1 and CDR2 (germline): MNHEY, SVGAGI. The CDR3 has 15 amino acids. V lost 6 bases and J lost 3; bases outside the gene matches: 7. DNA of the CDR3: TGTGCCAGCAGACGTCTTAGCGGGGTCTACAATGAGCAGTTCTTC. Its protein is CASRRLSGVYNEQFF.

This clone was seen just once. The CDR3 protein is CASSPQGAWNQPQHF. The CDR3 DNA is TGTGCCAGCAGCCCTCAGGGGGCGTGGAATCAGCCCCAGCATTTT. The chain uses TRBV7-9 and TRBJ1-5, with 8 positions matching TRBD1. With V trimmed by 5 bases and J by 4 bases, 7 bases remained unmatched. The CDR3 covers 15 residues. Per germline, CDR1 SEHNR and CDR2 FQNEAQ (reference sequence).

This clone has just a few counts. J is TRBJ1-1 and V is TRBV2; tentative D call: TRBD1 (5 bases). The CDR3 has 14 amino acids. Trimming removed 2 bases at V and 4 bases at J, with 11 bases between. CDR1 SNHLY and CDR2 FYNNEI come from the germline V gene. CDR3: CASSEPRVVTEAFF. CDR3 DNA: TGTGCCAGCAGTGAACCCAGGGTGGTCACTGAAGCTTTCTTT.

The chain carries TRBV5-1 and TRBJ2-3, with 11 bases aligning to TRBD1. CDR3 length: 15 residues. Germline CDR1 is SGHRS and CDR2 is YFSETQ. With V trimmed by 4 bases and J by 2 bases, 3 bases remained unmatched. CDR3 region: CASSVDRGPTDTQYF. In DNA, the CDR3 is TGCGCCAGCAGCGTGGACAGGGGGCCCACAGATACGCAGTATTTT.

The V call is TRBV7-9, the J call TRBJ1-6; D might be TRBD1 (5 bases). The germline V and J ends were trimmed by 4 bases and 6 bases, with 16 bases remaining between them. The CDR3 sequence is 16 residues long. Germline V gives CDR1 SEHNR, CDR2 FQNEAQ (reference sequence). CDR3 region: CASSSPGGTVNSPLHF. The CDR3 nucleotides are TGTGCCAGCAGCTCCCCGGGCGGGACGGTTAATTCACCCCTCCACTTT.

This clone has just a few counts. The rearrangement links TRBV9 to TRBJ1-2, with D possibly matching TRBD1 (5 bases). CDR1 is SGDLS and CDR2 is YYNGEE in the germline V gene. The CDR3 consists of 14 residues. The V gene lost 2 bases and the J gene lost 3 bases, with 11 bases spanning the gap. CDR3 nucleotide sequence: TGTGCCAGCAGCGTGCGTGGGGCGGACTATGGCTACACCTTC. Translating it yields CASSVRGADYGYTF.

Only a few counts were recorded for this clone. The chain couples TRBV28 to TRBJ2-1, with D maybe TRBD2 (5 bases). The CDR3 extends over 15 amino acids. Looked up from germline, CDR1 is MDHEN and CDR2 is SYDVKM. V gave up 3 bases and J gave up 4 bases, with 13 bases separating them. As DNA, the CDR3 is TGTGCCAGCAGTTTGGCTCCGGGATTATACAATGAGCAGTTCTTC. Amino acid sequence: CASSLAPGLYNEQFF.

The chain couples TRBV5-1 to TRBJ2-2, with TRBD1 identical over 8 bases. With 0 bases clipped from V and 4 bases from J, the junction kept 5 bases outside the gene matches. The CDR3 covers 16 residues. The germline V gene has CDR1 SGHRS and CDR2 YFSETQ. CDR3 protein: CASSLGQGPGTGELFF. In DNA, the CDR3 is TGCGCCAGCAGCTTGGGACAGGGGCCGGGCACCGGGGAGCTGTTTTTT.

This clone was seen just once. The rearrangement joins TRBV13 to TRBJ1-1; possibly TRBD1 for D (5 bases). The germline V gene has CDR1 PRHDT and CDR2 FYEKMQ (reference sequence). This CDR3 has 13 amino acids. Trimming removed 5 bases from V and 3 bases from J, with 10 bases in between. The CDR3 nucleotides read TGTGCCAGCAGCCGAGACAGAGACACTGAAGCTTTCTTT. Translation gives CASSRDRDTEAFF. The full variable domain, in which reference TRBV13 and TRBJ1-1 provide the parts outside the CDR3, is AAGVIQSPRHLIKEKRETATLKCYPIPRHDTVYWYQQGPGQDPQFLISFYEKMQSDKGSIPDRFSAQQFSDYHSELNMSSLELGDSALYFCASSRDRDTEAFFGQGTRLTVV.